This T cell receptor beta chain was recorded in a study of T cell responses to AZD1222 COVID-19 vaccine. Of note for this clone: The antigen is unknown.

Whole-study findings and limits: At baseline, seropositivity was found in only a handful of AZD1222 recipients. Compared with day 0, the breadth and depth of the Spike-specific TCR repertoire rose significantly after two doses of AZD1222. Spike regions recognized by vaccine-associated CD4 TCRs spanned the protein, led by 160-218 and 743-854. Only after the peak T cell response were repertoires sampled.

Method: immunoSEQ multiplex PCR; TCRdb's copy keeps in-frame clones and lacks some. The sample lists approximately 140,000 clones; about 89% were seen once. The sample was peripheral blood, taken on day 0 of AZD1222 vaccination. This receptor was obtained from an adult in good health.

DNA of the CDR3: TGTGCCAGCAGCGTGGGGGCAGGCGAGACCCAGTACTTC. Its protein is CASSVGAGETQYF. The V and J genes are TRBV7-3 and TRBJ2-5; possibly TRBD1 for D (6 bases). V lost 5 bases to trimming and J lost 5 bases, with 12 bases between them. The CDR3 loop spans 13 amino acids. Germline CDR1 SGHTA, CDR2 FQGTGA. The variable domain in full, completed from reference TRBV7-3 and TRBJ2-5, reads GAGVSQTPSNKVTEKGKYVELRCDPISGHTALYWYRQSLGQGPEFLIYFQGTGAADDSGLPNDRFFAVRPEGSVSTLKIQRTERGDSAVYLCASSVGAGETQYFGPGTRLLVL.